This TCR beta chain was captured by sequencing in a study of T cell responses to AZD1222 COVID-19 vaccine. Assay: immunoSEQ multiplex PCR; the TCRdb copy retains only in-frame clones and omits some. Among about 200,000 clones, just over 90% were seen once, and the ten largest hold around 3.6%. The CDR3 spans 14 residues. Trimming left V 2 bases short and J 7 bases short, with 9 bases between. CDR1 is SEHNR, CDR2 FQNEAQ, per germline (reference sequence). Regarding the study as a whole: Vaccine-associated CD4 TCRs spanned spike, dominant at 160-218 and 743-854. The study sampled repertoires only after the peak T cell response. Just 5 to 7 AZD1222 recipients were seropositive at baseline. A rise in Spike-specific TCR breadth and depth followed two AZD1222 doses.

A remark on this clone: Its antigen is unidentified.

The clonotype originates from an adult who received the MenACWY meningococcal vaccine as a control. Specimen: peripheral blood, collected 28 days after the second dose of the MenACWY control vaccine. The chain links TRBV7-9 to TRBJ1-6; TRBD1 might be the D (6 bases). CDR3 residues: CASSLPDRNSPLHF. The CDR3 DNA is TGTGCCAGCAGCTTACCCGACAGGAATTCACCCCTCCACTTT.